This T cell receptor (beta chain) was sequenced during a study of T cell clonotyping in hematopoietic cell transplantation. Study observations and caveats: Without cell sorting, CD4 versus CD8 contributions remain unresolved. Few recipient clonotypes overlapped donors; over 95% were de novo at given depth.

Indicated time point: recipient sample about 28 days before transplant, after cytoreduction. Sequencing was performed with immunoSEQ multiplex PCR; in TCRdb, only in-frame clones are kept and a portion is missing. The data show fewer than 15,000 clones, 80% to 85% seen once. About this clone: Its antigen is as yet unknown.

Sequences were derived from peripheral blood mononuclear cells, sampled before stem cell transplant. The receptor comes from a man in his 60s with acute myeloid leukemia. Some clones in this sample may be carry-over from other donors' samples.

The CDR3 nucleotides are TGTGCCAGCAGCCCCGGGACAGGGCTTAACACCGGGGAGCTGTTTTTT. Residues: CASSPGTGLNTGELFF. The V and J genes are TRBV5-6 and TRBJ2-2; 9 bases are shared with TRBD1. The CDR3 has 16 amino acids. Per the germline V gene, CDR1 is SGHDT and CDR2 is YYEEEE. V shed 4 bases, J shed 2 bases, and the junction held 6 bases outside the gene matches. Full variable domain (missing parts from reference TRBV5-6 and TRBJ2-2): DAGVTQSPTHLIKTRGQQVTLRCSPKSGHDTVSWYQQALGQGPQFIFQYYEEEERQRGNFPDRFSGHQFPNYSSELNVNALLLGDSALYLCASSPGTGLNTGELFFGEGSRLTVL.